Listed below are T cell receptor beta chains from one sample, sequenced in a study of human T cells and chemical hapten exposure. TCRdb passed the RACE reads through MiXCR, listing each CDR3 protein once. The sample records under 90,000 distinct CDR3 sequences, 9.6% being singletons. The material was whole blood, obtained in connection with sensitization to the hapten diphenylcyclopropenone (DPC). All receptors derive from a woman in her forties with alopecia areata. Some clones in this sample may be carry-over from other donors' samples. CDR3s include the opening cysteine and the closing phenylalanine or tryptophan. Each record gives: CDR3 protein, V gene.

CDR3 protein: CASSYSLTYEQYF
V gene: TRBV5-1

CDR3 protein: CSASFRSSYNSPLHF
V gene: TRBV20-1

CDR3 protein: CASSLVRGGQETQYF
V gene: TRBV7-2

CDR3 protein: CASGITGTLNTEAFF
V gene: TRBV12-5

CDR3 protein: CAWSGAGQAATLDEQYF
V gene: TRBV30

CDR3 protein: CSVEQGAKGDTQYF
V gene: TRBV29-1

CDR3 protein: CASSLRLNYGYTF
V gene: TRBV11-2

CDR3 protein: CASSRTGSEPQHF
V gene: TRBV6-2/TRBV6-3

CDR3 protein: CASSRTGTGVWEQFF
V gene: TRBV11-2

CDR3 protein: CASIRGSQYTQYF
V gene: TRBV7-9

CDR3 protein: CSVDQVGTDTQYF
V gene: TRBV29-1

CDR3 protein: CASSPNLAGRRQETQYF
V gene: TRBV28

CDR3 protein: CASSLRGYEQYF
V gene: TRBV25-1

CDR3 protein: CAISLGQGDGYTF
V gene: TRBV10-3

CDR3 protein: CSALLGGEAKNIQYF
V gene: TRBV20-1

CDR3 protein: CASSLAYRDEQYF
V gene: TRBV11-2

CDR3 protein: CASSGGMNTEAFF
V gene: TRBV5-1

CDR3 protein: CASSDGYEQYF
V gene: TRBV19

CDR3 protein: CASSLSGTFGGTDTQYF
V gene: TRBV5-5

CDR3 protein: CASSHPGTSGGDEQFF
V gene: TRBV11-2

CDR3 protein: CASGLVHSGGADEQFF
V gene: TRBV12-5

CDR3 protein: CASSLGQGVYTF
V gene: TRBV28

CDR3 protein: CASSLGPADTQYF
V gene: TRBV11-2

CDR3 protein: CASSARTGGADTQYF
V gene: TRBV21-1

CDR3 protein: CASSLGQGSDSPLHF
V gene: TRBV7-6

CDR3 protein: CASSSLVNTEAFF
V gene: TRBV27

CDR3 protein: CASGLTGYGYTF
V gene: TRBV5-5

CDR3 protein: CASSAGLAETQYF
V gene: TRBV9

CDR3 protein: CASSIDVYSNQPQHF
V gene: TRBV19

CDR3 protein: CSLRVNSNEQFF
V gene: TRBV29-1

CDR3 protein: CSVTSTDSNQPQHF
V gene: TRBV29-1

CDR3 protein: CASSLGGTGTDTQYF
V gene: TRBV11-2

CDR3 protein: CASSLAPQGYSEQFF
V gene: TRBV7-2

CDR3 protein: CASGLAGTDTQYF
V gene: TRBV7-2

CDR3 protein: CASSLVGLIGNQPQHF
V gene: TRBV7-2

CDR3 protein: CASGGTASTDTQYF
V gene: TRBV2

CDR3 protein: CASSQEGGSGSNQPQHF
V gene: TRBV4-2

CDR3 protein: CASSPGRWNTEAFF
V gene: TRBV4-1

CDR3 protein: CASSPPNTEAFF
V gene: TRBV18

CDR3 protein: CSARHPTGEAKNIQYF
V gene: TRBV20-1

CDR3 protein: CAIGTGEGGGYTF
V gene: TRBV10-3

CDR3 protein: CASRPGLAGDSTDTQYF
V gene: TRBV7-9

CDR3 protein: CASSLAGDNSPLHF
V gene: TRBV5-1

CDR3 protein: CSARDRTTYEQYF
V gene: TRBV20-1

CDR3 protein: CASSGQGATQNIQYF
V gene: TRBV18

CDR3 protein: CASSVGRAYTTSYNEQFF
V gene: TRBV9

CDR3 protein: CASTRWAGWNTEAFF
V gene: TRBV6-2/TRBV6-3

CDR3 protein: CASSSHVTALASPYNEQFF
V gene: TRBV7-9

CDR3 protein: CATRRISSYEQYF
V gene: TRBV11-2

CDR3 protein: CASSLGGSNSPLHF
V gene: TRBV28